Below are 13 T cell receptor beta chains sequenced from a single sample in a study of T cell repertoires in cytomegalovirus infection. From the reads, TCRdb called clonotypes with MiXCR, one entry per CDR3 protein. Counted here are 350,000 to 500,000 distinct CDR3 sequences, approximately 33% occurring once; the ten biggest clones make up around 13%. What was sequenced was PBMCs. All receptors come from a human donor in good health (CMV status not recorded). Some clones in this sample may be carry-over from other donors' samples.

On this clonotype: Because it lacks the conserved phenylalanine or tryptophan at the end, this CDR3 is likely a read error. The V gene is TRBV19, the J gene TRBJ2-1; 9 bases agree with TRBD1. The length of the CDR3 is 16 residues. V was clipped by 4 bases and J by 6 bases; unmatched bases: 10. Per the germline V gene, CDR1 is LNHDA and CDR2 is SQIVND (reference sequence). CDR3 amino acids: CASSNLPGQGSNEQFY. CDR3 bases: TGTGCCAGTAGTAATCTACCGGGACAGGGAAGCAATGAGCAGTTCTAC.

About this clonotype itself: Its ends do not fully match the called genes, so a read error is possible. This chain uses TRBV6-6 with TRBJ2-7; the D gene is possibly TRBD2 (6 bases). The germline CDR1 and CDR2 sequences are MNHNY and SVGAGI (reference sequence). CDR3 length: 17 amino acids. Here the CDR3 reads CASSDSPGTYSSYEQYF. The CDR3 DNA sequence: TGTGCCAGCAGTGACTCCCCCGGGACTTACAGTTCCTACGAGCAGTACTTC.

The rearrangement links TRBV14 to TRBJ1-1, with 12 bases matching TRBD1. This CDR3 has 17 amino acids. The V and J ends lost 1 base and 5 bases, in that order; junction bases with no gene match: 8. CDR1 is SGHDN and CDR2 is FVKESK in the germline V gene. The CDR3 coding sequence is TGTGCCAGCAGCCAAGGGGACAGGGGGCGATTTGGGACTGAAGCTTTCTTT. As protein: CASSQGDRGRFGTEAFF.

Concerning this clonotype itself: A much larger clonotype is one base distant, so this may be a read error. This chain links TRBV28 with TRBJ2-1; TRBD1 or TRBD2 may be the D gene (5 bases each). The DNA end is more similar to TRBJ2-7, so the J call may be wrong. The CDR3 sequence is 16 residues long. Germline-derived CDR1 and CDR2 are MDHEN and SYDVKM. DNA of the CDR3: TGTGCCAGCAGTTTATGGACGGGGACGCCCCCCGGTGAGCAGTACTTC. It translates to CASSLWTGTPPGEQYF.

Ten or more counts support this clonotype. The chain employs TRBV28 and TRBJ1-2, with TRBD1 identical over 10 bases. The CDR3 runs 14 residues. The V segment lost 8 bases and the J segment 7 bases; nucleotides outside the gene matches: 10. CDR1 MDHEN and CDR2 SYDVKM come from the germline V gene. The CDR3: CASVAGTGAGGYTF. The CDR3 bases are TGTGCCAGCGTAGCCGGGACAGGGGCTGGTGGCTACACCTTC.

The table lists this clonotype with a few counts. CDR3 nucleotides: TGTGCCAGCAGTTTGTTGACAGGGGTGAACAATCAGCCCCAGCATTTT. It is translated as CASSLLTGVNNQPQHF. This sequence joins TRBV28 and TRBJ1-5, with 8 bases aligning to TRBD1. Germline V gene sequence: CDR1 MDHEN, CDR2 SYDVKM. The J segment lost 3 bases and the V segment lost 3 bases, leaving 7 bases of the junction unmatched. The CDR3 spans 16 residues. Full variable domain (rest looked up from reference TRBV28 and TRBJ1-5): DVKVTQSSRYLVKRTGEKVFLECVQDMDHENMFWYRQDPGLGLRLIYFSYDVKMKEKGDIPEGYSVSREKKERFSLILESASTNQTSMYLCASSLLTGVNNQPQHFGDGTRLSIL.

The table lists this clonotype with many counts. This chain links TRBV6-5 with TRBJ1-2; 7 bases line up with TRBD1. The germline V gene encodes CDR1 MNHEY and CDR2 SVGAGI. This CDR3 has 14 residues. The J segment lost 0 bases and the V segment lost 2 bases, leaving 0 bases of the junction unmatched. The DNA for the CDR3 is TGTGCCAGCAGTTACGGGACAGCTAACTATGGCTACACCTTC. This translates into CASSYGTANYGYTF.

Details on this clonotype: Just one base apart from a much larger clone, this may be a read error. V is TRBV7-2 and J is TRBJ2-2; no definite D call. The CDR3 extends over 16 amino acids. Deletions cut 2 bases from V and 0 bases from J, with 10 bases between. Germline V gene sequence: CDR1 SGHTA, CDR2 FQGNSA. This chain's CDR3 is CASSLFGGPNTGELFF. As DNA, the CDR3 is TGTGCCAGCAGCTTATTTGGCGGACCGAACACCGGGGAGCTGTTTTTT.

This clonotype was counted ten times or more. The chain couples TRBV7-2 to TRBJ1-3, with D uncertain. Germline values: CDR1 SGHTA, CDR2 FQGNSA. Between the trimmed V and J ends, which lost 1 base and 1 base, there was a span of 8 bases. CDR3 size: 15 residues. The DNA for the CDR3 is TGTGCCAGCAGCTTAGGAGTGGGTTCTGGAAACACCATATATTTT. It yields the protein CASSLGVGSGNTIYF.

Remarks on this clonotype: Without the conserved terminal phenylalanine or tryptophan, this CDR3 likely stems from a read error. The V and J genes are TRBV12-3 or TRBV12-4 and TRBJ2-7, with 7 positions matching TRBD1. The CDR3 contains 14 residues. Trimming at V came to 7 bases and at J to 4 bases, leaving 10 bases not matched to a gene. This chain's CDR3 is CASTLWTGSYEQYY. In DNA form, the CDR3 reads TGTGCCAGCACCTTGTGGACAGGCTCGTACGAGCAGTACTAC.

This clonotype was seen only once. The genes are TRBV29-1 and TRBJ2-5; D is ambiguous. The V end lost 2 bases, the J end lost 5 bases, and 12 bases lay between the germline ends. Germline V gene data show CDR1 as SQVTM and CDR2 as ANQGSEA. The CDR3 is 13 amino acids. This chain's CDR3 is CSVEWVRMETQYF. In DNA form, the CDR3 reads TGCAGCGTTGAATGGGTCAGGATGGAGACCCAGTACTTC.

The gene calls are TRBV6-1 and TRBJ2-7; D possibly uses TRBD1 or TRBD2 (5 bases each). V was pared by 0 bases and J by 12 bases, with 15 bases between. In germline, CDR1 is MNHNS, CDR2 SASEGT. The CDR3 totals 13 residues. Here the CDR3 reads CASSEAVRDRLYF. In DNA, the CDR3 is TGTGCCAGCAGTGAAGCGGTCAGGGACCGACTGTACTTC.

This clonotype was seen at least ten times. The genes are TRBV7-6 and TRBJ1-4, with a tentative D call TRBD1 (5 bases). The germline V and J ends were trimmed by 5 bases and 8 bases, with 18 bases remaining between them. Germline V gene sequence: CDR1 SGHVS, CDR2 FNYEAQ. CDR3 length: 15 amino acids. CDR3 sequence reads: CASSPGGAGDEKLFF. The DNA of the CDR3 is TGTGCCAGCAGCCCCGGGGGTGCGGGAGACGAAAAACTGTTTTTT.